Included here is one T cell receptor (beta chain) sequence, with context. Per the germline V gene, CDR1 is MDHEN and CDR2 is SYDVKM. Trimming shortened V by 2 bases and J by 5 bases, and 4 bases separated the two germline ends. The CDR3 covers 12 residues. The data are from a study of blood T cell repertoires in COVID-19. Only in-frame clones appear in the TCRdb table, and some are missing; sequencing was by immunoSEQ multiplex PCR. This sample carries approximately 300,000 clones, about 89% of them seen once, and the ten largest clones take 5% to 5.5%. This TCR came from a man between 60 and 75 years old who had recovered from COVID-19. The chain uses TRBV28 and TRBJ1-5; no firm D call. The material sequenced was PBMCs or T cells enriched from blood (not recorded which). The CDR3 loop is CASSLVDQPQHF. In nucleotides, the CDR3 is TGTGCCAGCAGTTTAGTAGATCAGCCCCAGCATTTT.